These 6 T cell receptor beta chains originate from one sample sequenced in a study of blood T cell repertoires in COVID-19 (dated by TCRdb to the early 2020s). The library came from the immunoSEQ multiplex PCR assay. TCRdb re-hosts the immuneACCESS table, in-frame sequences only. Its copies lack some clones; in the studies checked, an unresolved V gene accounts for under half of them, and the cause for the rest is not known. Here the sample has 250,000 or so clones; 87% occur a single time. Approximately 1.6% of the sample rests with the top ten. Sample: peripheral blood. The origin of the receptors is a middle-aged woman who had recovered from COVID-19.

Regarding this clone: This specimen includes other DNA sequences encoding the same CDR3. This chain joins TRBV6-5 and TRBJ1-2; 11 nucleotides match TRBD1. The CDR3 is 16 residues long. The germline V gene encodes CDR1 MNHEY and CDR2 SVGAGI. Losses at the gene ends were 0 bases for V and 2 bases for J; bases not matched to a gene: 2. For the CDR3, the DNA is TGTGCCAGCAGTTACTCCAGGACAGGGGGCAACTATGGCTACACCTTC. Translation: CASSYSRTGGNYGYTF.

V usage is TRBV6-5 and J usage is TRBJ1-1, with D perhaps TRBD1 (5 bases). The CDR3 extends over 12 amino acids. Trimming left V 2 bases short and J 6 bases short, with 7 bases between. Germline V gene data show CDR1 as MNHEY and CDR2 as SVGAGI. CDR3 DNA: TGTGCCAGCAGTTACCGGGGGTCTGAAGCTTTCTTT. It yields the protein CASSYRGSEAFF.

The CDR3 nucleotides read TGTGCCAGCAGTTCTGGACAGGGAAGGGCCCTCCACTTT. The encoded protein is CASSSGQGRALHF. V and J are TRBV12-3 or TRBV12-4 and TRBJ1-6; 8 bases fit TRBD1. The CDR3 covers 13 residues. V lost 4 bases, J lost 14 bases, and 7 bases stayed unmatched.

This chain uses TRBV27 with TRBJ2-5, with D perhaps TRBD2 (5 bases). Germline V lookup: CDR1 MNHEY, CDR2 SMNVEV (reference sequence). The CDR3 contains 13 residues. V lost 7 bases and J lost 7, with 16 bases in between. The CDR3 DNA reads TGTGCCAGCATGTCGGGAAGTGTTCGGACCCAGTACTTC. Its translation: CASMSGSVRTQYF.

This chain uses TRBV9 with TRBJ2-7, with D possibly being TRBD1 (6 bases). Germline V lookup: CDR1 SGDLS, CDR2 YYNGEE. Trimming took off 3 bases at V and 6 bases at J, with 13 bases between the two ends. The CDR3 runs 13 residues. CDR3 nucleotides: TGTGCCAGCAGCGCACGCATACAGGGCGAGCAGTACTTC. This gives the protein CASSARIQGEQYF.

The J gene is TRBJ1-3, the V gene TRBV9; D perhaps matches TRBD1 (5 bases). The ends were cut back, 4 bases at V and 3 bases at J, with 20 bases in the middle. The CDR3 loop spans 17 amino acids. CDR1 is SGDLS, CDR2 YYNGEE, per germline. As DNA, the CDR3 is TGTGCCAGCAGCCCCTCACGCGGGGGGAGATTTGGAAACACCATATATTTT. It encodes CASSPSRGGRFGNTIYF.